This T cell receptor (beta chain) was captured by sequencing in a study of molecular identifiers for immune sequencing clone quantification. The overall study: In the replicates, RNA derived from around 18,000 or 91,000 naive CD8 cells was divided into five parts, and four were sequenced.

Notes on the study in general: Effector cells had over 98% of their molecules in clones above 20 RNA copies, while naive cells had under 1%.

There are 16 residues in the CDR3. V was clipped by 5 bases and J by 0 bases, with 16 bases between them. Germline V gives CDR1 MNHEY, CDR2 SVGEGT. When naive CD8 T cells were sorted, they were gated as CD8+CD4-CCR7+CD45RA+. Methods described previously, with TCR primers listed, were used for bulk TCR libraries. Using its own MiXCR run on the PCR reads, TCRdb lists one record per CDR3 protein. Among about half a million distinct CDR3 sequences listed, roughly 25% were seen once. As for this clonotype: Its specificity is unknown.

Sequencing input: naive CD8+ T cells from blood, with Jurkat cell RNA spiked in. Noted subset: FACS-sorted CD8+CD4-CCR7+CD45RA+ naive T cells. This rearrangement joins TRBV6-2 or TRBV6-3 to TRBJ1-1; no definite D call. The TCR originated in a human donor in good health. Some libraries in this study had Jurkat cell RNA spiked in. The CDR3 bases are TGTGCCAGCAGTATCGACACCGAGGAACTGAACACTGAAGCTTTCTTT. Translated: CASSIDTEELNTEAFF.